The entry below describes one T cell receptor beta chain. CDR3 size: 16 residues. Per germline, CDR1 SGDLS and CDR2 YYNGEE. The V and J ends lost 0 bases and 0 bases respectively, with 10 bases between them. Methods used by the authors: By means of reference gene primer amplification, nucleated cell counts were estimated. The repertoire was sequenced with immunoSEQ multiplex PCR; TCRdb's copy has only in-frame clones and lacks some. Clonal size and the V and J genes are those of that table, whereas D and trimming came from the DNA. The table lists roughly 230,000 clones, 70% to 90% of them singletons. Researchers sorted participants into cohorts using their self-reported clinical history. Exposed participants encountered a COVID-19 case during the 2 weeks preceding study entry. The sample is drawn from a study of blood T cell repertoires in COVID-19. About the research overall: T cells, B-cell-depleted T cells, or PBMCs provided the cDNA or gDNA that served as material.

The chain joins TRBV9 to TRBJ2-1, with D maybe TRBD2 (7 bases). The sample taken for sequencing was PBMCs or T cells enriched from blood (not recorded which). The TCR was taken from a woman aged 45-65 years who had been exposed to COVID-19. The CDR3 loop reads CASSVVGGGSYNEQFF. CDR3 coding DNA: TGTGCCAGCAGCGTAGTGGGAGGGGGCTCCTACAATGAGCAGTTCTTC.